The rows below give T cell receptor beta chains drawn from one sample of a study of cytomegalovirus exposure and HLA in healthy donors. Sequencing used immunoSEQ multiplex PCR; TCRdb keeps in-frame clones, though not all of them. There are approximately 150,000 clones in the sample; approximately 77% occur only once, and less than 3% lies in the top ten. The source material was PBMCs. These receptors were obtained from a female donor in good health and CMV-seronegative. Both conserved end residues are part of each CDR3.

CASGPTGGDQPQHF TRBJ1-5 TRBV19
CASSMTRQGGNQPQHF TRBJ1-5 TRBV27
CASTRPGQGASGYTF TRBJ1-2 TRBV6-8
CASSSGGQYF TRBJ2-7 TRBV28
CASSFFGAYEQYF TRBJ2-7 TRBV19
CASSIDGEIRGLAGVDEQFF TRBJ2-1 TRBV19
CASSYGGTQYEQYF TRBJ2-7 TRBV6-6
CASSESGLAASLDEQFF TRBJ2-1 TRBV2
CASNRGLAGSTDTQYF TRBJ2-3 TRBV19
CAIRGTGGADTQYF TRBJ2-3 TRBV10-3
CASSLRQGTGELFF TRBJ2-2 TRBV7-3
CASRGQPNTEAFF TRBJ1-1 TRBV11-3
CASRVTGTNEKLFF TRBJ1-4 TRBV5-1
CASSPGTGNEKLFF TRBJ1-4 TRBV7-9
CASRGPAHLYGYTF TRBJ1-2 TRBV10-2
CASSSKVGVKETQYF TRBJ2-5 TRBV5-1
CASSRQGLGNSPLHF TRBJ1-6 TRBV7-2
CASSPSPGVRDTQYF TRBJ2-3 TRBV9
CAISESSHLSLLNEKLFF TRBJ1-4 TRBV10-3
CASSPRASGQGAVGPQHF TRBJ1-5 TRBV18
CASSLRSSGNYEQFF TRBJ2-1 TRBV5-1
CASSPRTGPGQPQHF TRBJ1-5 TRBV27
CASSARGGVILTEAFF TRBJ1-1 TRBV6-1
CAWSKEMGYTF TRBJ1-2 TRBV30
CASSELAGAGELFF TRBJ2-2 TRBV10-2
CASARTSGRTSYEQYF TRBJ2-7 TRBV27
CASSHLPGLAGETQYF TRBJ2-5 TRBV4-1
CASSGLAGDEEQYF TRBJ2-7 TRBV27
CASSSRFGATEAFF TRBJ1-1 TRBV11-3
CASSGTSGTDTQYF TRBJ2-3 TRBV18
CASSDGPSGASTDTQYF TRBJ2-3 TRBV6-4
CASSQAQGGSYEQYF TRBJ2-7 TRBV14
CASSSRQGVGAFF TRBJ1-1 TRBV19
CASSHLGTSGYNEQFF TRBJ2-1 TRBV14
CASSPGQLNSPLHF TRBJ1-6 TRBV7-2
CASSLGQGDIWLSNQPQHF TRBJ1-5 TRBV28